This entry lists 4 T cell receptor beta chains sequenced from one sample in a study of blood T cell repertoires in COVID-19. Sequencing used immunoSEQ multiplex PCR; TCRdb keeps in-frame clones, though not all of them. The sample shows under 250,000 clones, roughly nine tenths of them seen only once. Material: peripheral blood. The receptors were sampled from a man in his sixties with COVID-19, enrolled during active disease.

The chain is built from TRBV7-8 and TRBJ1-5, with D unresolved. The CDR3 loop spans 13 amino acids. CDR1 and CDR2 (germline): SGHVS, FQNEAQ. Trimming left V 1 base short and J 3 bases short, with 4 bases between. DNA for the CDR3: TGTGCCAGCAGCTTAGTAGTCAATCAGCCCCAGCATTTT. Protein: CASSLVVNQPQHF.

The chain couples TRBV19 to TRBJ2-1; D is perhaps TRBD1 (6 bases). Germline CDR1 and CDR2: LNHDA and SQIVND (reference sequence). The CDR3 loop spans 15 amino acids. V was shortened by 3 bases and J by 4 bases, with 13 bases between the two germline ends. CDR3 DNA sequence: TGTGCCAGTAGTATTCTCAGCGGACAGTACAATGAGCAGTTCTTC. This encodes CASSILSGQYNEQFF.

The chain links TRBV19 to TRBJ2-1, with unresolved D. This CDR3 is 15 amino acids long. V was trimmed by 6 bases and J by 4 bases, leaving 16 bases between them. Germline values: CDR1 LNHDA, CDR2 SQIVND (reference sequence). DNA for the CDR3: TGTGCCAGTAGCTATGAGAGGAACCAATACAATGAGCAGTTCTTC. Amino acids: CASSYERNQYNEQFF.

This chain joins TRBV7-2 and TRBJ2-3, with D possibly TRBD1 on 6 matching bases. The CDR3 extends over 16 amino acids. In germline, CDR1 is SGHTA, CDR2 FQGNSA. V was clipped by 5 bases and J by 5 bases, with 20 bases between them. In nucleotides, the CDR3 is TGTGCCAGCAGCCCCCAATATGTACAGGGATTAGATACGCAGTATTTT. As protein: CASSPQYVQGLDTQYF.